These 5 T cell receptor beta chains were all obtained from the same sample, sequenced in a study of blood T cell repertoires in COVID-19. The repertoire was sequenced with immunoSEQ multiplex PCR; TCRdb's copy has only in-frame clones and lacks some. The sample lists about 130,000 clones; 80% to 85% were seen once. Input material: peripheral blood. These receptors came from a woman in her 30s who had recovered from COVID-19.

In regard to this clone: A read error may account for a junction end that differs from germline. This chain uses TRBV7-7 with TRBJ2-3, with 12 bases matching TRBD2. Germline V lookup: CDR1 SSHAT, CDR2 FNYEAQ (reference sequence). This CDR3 region has 16 residues. The chain's CDR3 is CASSLTSGGLGDTQYF. CDR3 in DNA: TGTGCTAGCAGCCTTACTAGCGGGGGGCTAGGTGATACGCAGTATTTT.

This chain connects TRBV7-9 to TRBJ2-5; 8 bases match TRBD1. V lost 5 bases, J lost 5 bases, and 10 bases stayed unmatched. The CDR3 runs to 15 residues. Germline V gene lookup returns CDR1 SEHNR and CDR2 FQNEAQ (reference sequence). The CDR3 sequence is CASSLRGQGGETQYF. The CDR3 nucleotides are TGTGCCAGCAGCCTCAGAGGACAGGGCGGGGAGACCCAGTACTTC. The full variable domain, in which reference TRBV7-9 and TRBJ2-5 provide the parts outside the CDR3, is DTGVSQNPRHKITKRGQNVTFRCDPISEHNRLYWYRQTLGQGPEFLTYFQNEAQLEKSRLLSDRFSAERPKGSFSTLEIQRTEQGDSAMYLCASSLRGQGGETQYFGPGTRLLVL.

The chain recombines TRBV7-3 with TRBJ2-1; 9 bases are shared with TRBD2. Looked up from germline, CDR1 is SGHTA and CDR2 is FQGTGA. This CDR3 comprises 14 residues. Losses at the gene ends were 6 bases for V and 4 bases for J; bases not matched to a gene: 4. The CDR3 reads CASSMAGGYNEQFF. Written as DNA, the CDR3 is TGTGCCAGCAGTATGGCGGGAGGGTACAATGAGCAGTTCTTC.

V and J are TRBV7-6 and TRBJ1-4, with TRBD1 matching 10 bases. The germline gives CDR1 SGHVS, CDR2 FNYEAQ. V was clipped by 5 bases and J by 5 bases; unmatched bases: 2. The CDR3 is 14 residues long. As DNA, the CDR3 is TGTGCCAGCAGCCCGGACAGGGGGAATGAAAAACTGTTTTTT. Its protein product is CASSPDRGNEKLFF.

V is TRBV3-1 (or the pseudogene TRBV3-2) and J is TRBJ2-2; 9 bases are a match to TRBD2. The V segment lost 2 bases and the J segment 3 bases; nucleotides outside the gene matches: 4. Germline V gene data show CDR1 as LGHDT and CDR2 as YNNKEL (reference sequence). This CDR3 comprises 16 residues. CDR3 in amino acids: CASSQIAGADTGELFF. In nucleotides, the CDR3 is TGTGCCAGCAGCCAAATAGCGGGAGCGGACACCGGGGAGCTGTTTTTT.